This T cell receptor (beta chain) was captured by sequencing in a study of T cells in Graves' hyperthyroidism and ophthalmopathy. Amplification of TCR beta CDR3 regions used RNA as the template. An initial round of RT-PCR targeting the TCR CDR3 relied on the HTBI primer set. MiXCR, applied by TCRdb to the multiplex PCR reads, yields one record per CDR3 protein. The data show over 250,000 distinct CDR3 sequences, with approximately 26% seen just once and approximately 30% held by the top ten. This clonotype has more than one count but fewer than ten. Specimen: blood. This clonotype was sampled from a man aged 40-55 years with Graves' hyperthyroidism that later progressed to Graves' ophthalmopathy.

CDR3 region: CASAGQAGQPQHF. The CDR3, as DNA: TGTGCCAGCGCCGGACAGGCGGGGCAGCCCCAGCATTTT. The gene calls are TRBV6-2 or TRBV6-3 and TRBJ1-5; 7 bases are a match to TRBD1. After removal of 8 bases from V and 7 bases from J, the junction contained 8 bases not matched to a gene. There are 13 residues in the CDR3. CDR1 and CDR2 (germline): MNHEY, SVGEGT.